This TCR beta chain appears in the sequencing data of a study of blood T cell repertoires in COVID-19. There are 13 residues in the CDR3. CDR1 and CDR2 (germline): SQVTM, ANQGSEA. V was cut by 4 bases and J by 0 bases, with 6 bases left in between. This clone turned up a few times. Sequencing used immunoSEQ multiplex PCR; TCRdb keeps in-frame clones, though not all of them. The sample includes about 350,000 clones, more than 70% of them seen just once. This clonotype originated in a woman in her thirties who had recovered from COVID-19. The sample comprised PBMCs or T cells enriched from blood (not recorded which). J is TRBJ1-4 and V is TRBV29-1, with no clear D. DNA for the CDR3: TGCAGCGTTGGGTCAGCAACTAATGAAAAACTGTTTTTT. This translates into CSVGSATNEKLFF.